This T cell receptor (beta chain) was sequenced for a study of blood T cell repertoires in COVID-19. Background on the study: Both acute and convalescent COVID-19 samples were obtained from the United States, Italy and Spain.

Participants were aged about 18 to 89 years from roughly 25 US areas. The assay was immunoSEQ multiplex PCR, and TCRdb's table has in-frame clones only and misses some. This sample carries about 140,000 clones, 60% to 80% of them seen once, and the ten largest clones take around 3%. The CDR3 totals 13 residues. The germline V and J ends were trimmed by 7 bases and 0 bases, with 10 bases remaining between them. Germline V gene sequence: CDR1 MDHEN, CDR2 SYDVKM. The origin of this receptor is a woman aged 45-65 years who had recovered from COVID-19. This chain joins TRBV28 and TRBJ2-7; D might be TRBD2 (5 bases). The sample was PBMCs or T cells enriched from blood (not recorded which). The CDR3 DNA sequence: TGTGCCAGCACCCCCGGAGGCTCCTACGAGCAGTACTTC. This sequence encodes CASTPGGSYEQYF.